Each of the 17 T cell receptor beta chains below was sequenced from the same sample in a study of blood T cell repertoires in COVID-19. Generated by immunoSEQ multiplex PCR, the TCRdb table keeps only in-frame clones and is missing some. The table includes 150,000 to 250,000 clones, roughly nine tenths detected once. Sequenced sample: PBMCs or T cells enriched from blood (not recorded which). The receptors were gathered from a woman in her 30s who had recovered from COVID-19.

This chain connects TRBV7-9 to TRBJ2-2; D unclear. Germline CDR1 is SEHNR and CDR2 is FQNEAQ (reference sequence). This CDR3 is 12 amino acids long. V lost 5 bases and J 8 bases, leaving 9 bases between the germline ends. Written as DNA, the CDR3 is TGTGCCAGCAGCGGAGTCGGGGGGGAGCTGTTTTTT. As protein: CASSGVGGELFF.

The rearrangement joins TRBV5-4 to TRBJ1-1; no reliable D call. The CDR3 is made up of 13 amino acids. Between the trimmed V and J ends, which lost 4 bases and 4 bases, there was a span of 11 bases. In germline, CDR1 is SGHNT, CDR2 YYREEE (reference sequence). CDR3 nucleotide sequence: TGTGCCAGCAGCGCGCCTTTCGGCACTGAAGCTTTCTTT. Its translation is CASSAPFGTEAFF.

The chain uses TRBV7-6 and TRBJ2-3; D is undetermined. The CDR3 has 15 residues. Germline CDR1 reads SGHVS; CDR2 reads FNYEAQ. V was pared by 1 base and J by 4 bases, with 12 bases between. The CDR3, as DNA: TGTGCCAGCAGCTTAGGGGCACCACCGGCAGATACGCAGTATTTT. Its translation is CASSLGAPPADTQYF.

In DNA, the CDR3 is TGCGCCAGCAGCCAAAGGACAGAATCCTACGAGCAGTACTTC. Its translation: CASSQRTESYEQYF. The chain carries TRBV4-3 and TRBJ2-7, with D possibly matching TRBD1 (6 bases). CDR1 LGHNA and CDR2 YSLEER come from the germline V gene. Trimming took off 2 bases at V and 1 base at J, with 9 bases between the two ends. The CDR3 is made up of 14 amino acids.

This clone was observed a single time. This rearrangement joins TRBV7-2 to TRBJ2-1; maybe TRBD1 (6 bases). V lost 4 bases, J lost 4 bases, and 11 bases lay in between. This CDR3 contains 14 residues. CDR1 is SGHTA and CDR2 is FQGNSA in the germline V gene. The CDR3 DNA sequence: TGTGCCAGCAGCTCGCTCACAGGGTACAATGAGCAGTTCTTC. Encoded protein: CASSSLTGYNEQFF.

This rearrangement joins TRBV5-1 to TRBJ2-1; TRBD2 might be the D (5 bases). Germline loops: CDR1 SGHRS, CDR2 YFSETQ. There are 13 residues in the CDR3. The germline V and J ends were trimmed by 3 bases and 6 bases, with 10 bases remaining between them. DNA of the CDR3: TGCGCCAGCAGCTATGAGGGTTTCAATGAGCAGTTCTTC. Its translation is CASSYEGFNEQFF.

This clone has only a few counts. V is TRBV11-2 and J is TRBJ1-2, with 11 bases identical to TRBD1. This CDR3 is built from 17 residues. Germline CDR1 reads SGHAT; CDR2 reads FQNNGV. Trimming took 1 base from V and 4 from J; bases not matched to a gene: 8. The CDR3 spells CASSLGTGGASSYGYTF. The DNA of the CDR3 is TGTGCCAGCAGCTTAGGGACAGGGGGCGCGAGTAGCTATGGCTACACCTTC.

This chain connects TRBV4-3 to TRBJ2-1; 14 nucleotides agree with TRBD2. Per the germline V gene, CDR1 is LGHNA and CDR2 is YSLEER. This CDR3 spans 19 amino acids. The V and J ends lost 0 bases and 3 bases, in that order; junction bases with no gene match: 7. CDR3 DNA sequence: TGCGCCAGCAGCCAAGAGGGACTAGCGGGAGATCTAGGCTACAATGAGCAGTTCTTC. Residues: CASSQEGLAGDLGYNEQFF.

The rearrangement uses TRBV23-1 and TRBJ1-1, with 8 bases identical to TRBD1. TRBV23-1 is noted as an ORF with a role that remains uncertain. There are 15 residues in the CDR3. Unmatched junction bases numbered 8, after V lost 4 bases and J lost 4 bases. As DNA, the CDR3 is TGCGCCAGCAGTCCGCCAGGGGGCGGAGGCACTGAAGCTTTCTTT. Translating gives CASSPPGGGGTEAFF.

This chain links TRBV4-2 with TRBJ1-4; 8 nucleotides line up with TRBD1. With 5 bases clipped from V and 1 base from J, the junction kept 3 bases outside the gene matches. The CDR3 loop spans 15 amino acids. In germline, CDR1 is LGHNA, CDR2 YNFKEQ. In DNA form, the CDR3 reads TGTGCCAGCAGCTCTGGGACAGGAACTAATGAAAAACTGTTTTTT. Translating it yields CASSSGTGTNEKLFF.

J is TRBJ2-3 and V is TRBV9; D is possibly TRBD2 (5 bases). Trimming removed 4 bases at V and 1 base at J, with 13 bases between. This CDR3 spans 15 amino acids. CDR1 is SGDLS, CDR2 YYNGEE, per germline. This CDR3 reads CASSLEPAGTDTQYF. The CDR3 DNA follows: TGTGCCAGCAGCCTCGAGCCAGCGGGCACAGATACGCAGTATTTT.

This clone showed up just a few times. The genes are TRBV7-3 and TRBJ2-2; D is ambiguous. The CDR3 consists of 13 residues. The germline V gene encodes CDR1 SGHTA and CDR2 FQGTGA. The V end was cut by 3 bases, the J end by 0 bases, with 2 bases between. In nucleotides, the CDR3 is TGTGCCAGCAGCTTCACGAACACCGGGGAGCTGTTTTTT. Amino acid sequence: CASSFTNTGELFF. The full variable domain, in which reference TRBV7-3 and TRBJ2-2 provide the parts outside the CDR3, is GAGVSQTPSNKVTEKGKYVELRCDPISGHTALYWYRQSLGQGPEFLIYFQGTGAADDSGLPNDRFFAVRPEGSVSTLKIQRTERGDSAVYLCASSFTNTGELFFGEGSRLTVL.

This chain links TRBV4-1 with TRBJ1-5; TRBD1 matches at 10 bases. The CDR3 loop spans 16 amino acids. Germline V gives CDR1 MGHRA, CDR2 YSYEKL. V shed 1 base and J 2 bases; nucleotides not matched to a gene: 2. The CDR3 DNA reads TGCGCCAGCAGCCAAGGACAGGGGGCTGGCAATCAGCCCCAGCATTTT. Translating gives CASSQGQGAGNQPQHF.

This sequence joins TRBV4-2 and TRBJ2-7; tentatively, D is TRBD2 (5 bases). Trimming removed 0 bases from V and 2 bases from J, with 8 bases in between. This CDR3 has 14 amino acids. Germline V lookup: CDR1 LGHNA, CDR2 YNFKEQ. The CDR3 DNA sequence: TGTGCCAGCAGCCAAGAAATGAGGGCCTACGAGCAGTACTTC. It yields the protein CASSQEMRAYEQYF.

The chain joins TRBV6-5 to TRBJ1-5; no definite D call. The CDR3 covers 14 residues. Germline CDR1 is MNHEY and CDR2 is SVGAGI. V was trimmed by 7 bases and J by 7 bases, leaving 17 bases between them. CDR3: CASNRDSSGQPQHF. As DNA, the CDR3 is TGTGCCAGCAACAGAGATTCTTCGGGACAGCCCCAGCATTTT.

The rearrangement links TRBV13 to TRBJ1-4; 8 bases are shared with TRBD1. Germline trimming cut 3 bases from V and 8 bases from J; bases unmatched to any gene: 8. From germline, CDR1 is PRHDT and CDR2 FYEKMQ (reference sequence). This CDR3 spans 15 amino acids. The CDR3 nucleotides read TGTGCCAGCAGCTTTGCCAGGGGGCAAGGAGAAAAACTGTTTTTT. Protein sequence: CASSFARGQGEKLFF.

This clone was observed a handful of times. The chain uses TRBV3-1 (or the pseudogene TRBV3-2) and TRBJ1-5; no definite D call. CDR3 length: 14 amino acids. With 1 base removed from V and 7 bases from J, the gap between germline ends came to 11 bases. Germline CDR1 reads LGHDT; CDR2 reads YNNKEL (reference sequence). Here the CDR3 DNA reads TGTGCCAGCAGCCAAGGTCCGGGAGACCAGCCCCAGCATTTT. Amino acids: CASSQGPGDQPQHF.